Following are 18 T cell receptor beta chains from one sample sequenced in a study of OX40 agonist ivuxolimab in advanced cancers. Receptor libraries were prepared by the immunoSEQ multiplex PCR assay. Sourced from immuneACCESS, this table was stored by TCRdb with only in-frame sequences that have V and J called. A share of the clones is absent; for the studies checked, an unresolved V gene accounts for under half, and the remainder has no known explanation. A total of 45,000 to 55,000 clones appear in this sample, approximately 81% of them only once. Of the sample, 5.5% to 7% is held by the ten largest clones. The material was CD4+ or CD8+ T cells sorted from blood, obtained in a trial of the OX40 agonist ivuxolimab. These receptors were taken from an adult with an advanced solid tumor such as melanoma, head and neck, liver or kidney cancer.

Concerning this clone: Other DNA sequences within the sample encode an identical CDR3. The chain combines TRBV6-5 with TRBJ1-1; D not certain. Germline lookup yields CDR1 MNHEY and CDR2 SVGAGI. CDR3 length: 11 amino acids. The germline V and J ends were trimmed by 2 bases and 8 bases, with 6 bases remaining between them. The CDR3 is CASSYGGEAFF. Here the CDR3 DNA reads TGTGCCAGCAGTTACGGAGGCGAAGCTTTCTTT.

This rearrangement joins TRBV7-2 to TRBJ1-6; 7 bases fit TRBD1. Germline CDR1 reads SGHTA; CDR2 reads FQGNSA. V shed 1 base, J shed 3 bases, and the junction held 3 bases outside the gene matches. This CDR3 contains 16 residues. Here the CDR3 DNA reads TGTGCCAGCAGCTTAGAAGGGGGCTTCTATAATTCACCCCTCCACTTT. This encodes CASSLEGGFYNSPLHF.

The chain is built from TRBV13 and TRBJ1-3, with 7 bases that match TRBD1. Germline V gene lookup returns CDR1 PRHDT and CDR2 FYEKMQ (reference sequence). The CDR3 is 16 amino acids. J was trimmed by 4 bases and V by 4 bases; bases with no gene match: 10. The CDR3 bases are TGTGCCAGCAGCTCTACCGACAGGGTATACGGAAACACCATATATTTT. Its protein is CASSSTDRVYGNTIYF.

This chain joins TRBV27 and TRBJ2-2; no firm D call. The CDR3 covers 12 residues. V lost 5 bases to trimming and J lost 5 bases, with 6 bases between them. The germline V gene encodes CDR1 MNHEY and CDR2 SMNVEV (reference sequence). In nucleotides, the CDR3 is TGTGCCAGCAGTACGGTAACCGGGGAGCTGTTTTTT. This encodes CASSTVTGELFF.

The chain joins TRBV4-2 to TRBJ1-2, with D perhaps matching TRBD1 (6 bases). V was shortened by 0 bases and J by 8 bases, with 19 bases between the two germline ends. Germline V CDR1 and CDR2: LGHNA, YNFKEQ. The CDR3 runs 16 residues. DNA of the CDR3: TGTGCCAGCAGCCAAGATGGCCGGGGGGGCGGTGGAGGCTACACCTTC. It encodes CASSQDGRGGGGGYTF.

The chain has TRBV5-1 and TRBJ1-1, with a weak D call TRBD1 (6 bases). This CDR3 has 15 amino acids. Trimming removed 4 bases from V and 4 bases from J, with 17 bases in between. Germline V gene lookup returns CDR1 SGHRS and CDR2 YFSETQ. The CDR3 DNA is TGCGCCAGCAGCCCTGGGGGCCTTACGGGCACTGAAGCTTTCTTT. It is translated as CASSPGGLTGTEAFF.

V is TRBV29-1 and J is TRBJ2-2, with D tentatively TRBD1 (6 bases). In germline, CDR1 is SQVTM, CDR2 ANQGSEA. V was clipped by 1 base and J by 1 base, with 13 bases between them. The length of the CDR3 is 16 residues. CDR3 protein: CSVEGVRGQNTGELFF. CDR3 coding DNA: TGCAGCGTTGAAGGGGTCAGGGGACAGAACACCGGGGAGCTGTTTTTT.

The chain carries TRBV5-1 and TRBJ2-3, with 7 bases matching TRBD2. There are 15 residues in the CDR3. The germline CDR1 and CDR2 sequences are SGHRS and YFSETQ. The J segment lost 2 bases and the V segment lost 0 bases, leaving 3 bases of the junction unmatched. The CDR3 spells CASSLGLADTDTQYF. CDR3 in DNA: TGCGCCAGCAGCTTGGGTCTAGCGGACACAGATACGCAGTATTTT.

This chain links TRBV28 with TRBJ1-1; TRBD1 might be the D (5 bases). The germline V and J ends were trimmed by 3 bases and 5 bases, with 16 bases remaining between them. CDR1 is MDHEN, CDR2 SYDVKM, per germline. The CDR3 consists of 15 residues. This chain's CDR3 is CASSLVPGGGTEAFF. CDR3 nucleotide sequence: TGTGCCAGCAGTTTGGTCCCGGGGGGAGGTACTGAAGCTTTCTTT.

The gene calls are TRBV2 and TRBJ1-2; perhaps TRBD1 as D (6 bases). Germline CDR1 is SNHLY and CDR2 is FYNNEI. The CDR3 has 14 amino acids. Trimming took 1 base from V and 3 from J, leaving 9 bases between them. CDR3 in amino acids: CASSEGGQHYGYTF. The CDR3 nucleotides read TGTGCCAGCAGTGAAGGGGGACAACACTATGGCTACACCTTC.

The gene calls are TRBV5-1 and TRBJ1-2, with TRBD1 matching 8 bases. The junction had 7 bases not matched to a gene; V was cut back by 3 bases and J by 3 bases. The CDR3 runs 15 residues. Per the germline V gene, CDR1 is SGHRS and CDR2 is YFSETQ. CDR3 bases: TGCGCCAGCAGCTCCGACTGGACAGGGCACTATGGCTACACCTTC. Its protein is CASSSDWTGHYGYTF.

Regarding this clone: At one boundary the junction diverges from the germline segment, which might be a read error. The chain combines TRBV2 with TRBJ2-1; TRBD1 aligns across 8 bases. Germline values: CDR1 SNHLY, CDR2 FYNNEI. This CDR3 is 14 amino acids long. CDR3 protein: CASREGQGGDEQFF. DNA for the CDR3: TGTGCCAGCAGGGAAGGACAGGGTGGAGATGAGCAGTTCTTC.

The chain combines TRBV27 with TRBJ2-3; unclear D gene. The CDR3 extends over 15 amino acids. Germline CDR1 is MNHEY and CDR2 is SMNVEV (reference sequence). The V end was cut by 0 bases, the J end by 2 bases, with 9 bases between. CDR3 sequence (DNA): TGTGCCAGCAGTTTATCCCGCGGAGACACAGATACGCAGTATTTT. This encodes CASSLSRGDTDTQYF.

Here the CDR3 reads CATRDGSYNEQFF. DNA of the CDR3: TGTGCCACCCGGGACGGCTCCTACAATGAGCAGTTCTTC. The chain carries TRBV19 and TRBJ2-1; D possibly uses TRBD1 or TRBD2 (5 bases each). CDR3 length: 13 residues. CDR1 is LNHDA and CDR2 is SQIVND in the germline V gene (reference sequence). V was cut by 10 bases and J by 0 bases, with 10 bases left in between.

This clone was observed a single time. The rearrangement joins TRBV9 to TRBJ1-1, with 11 bases matching TRBD1. The trim removed 0 bases at V and 4 bases at J, leaving 5 bases unmatched. CDR3 length equals 16 residues. The germline CDR1 and CDR2 sequences are SGDLS and YYNGEE. CDR3 nucleotides: TGTGCCAGCAGCGTAGTGGACAGGGGGCAGGGCACTGAAGCTTTCTTT. This translates into CASSVVDRGQGTEAFF.

This sequence joins TRBV27 and TRBJ2-1; D gene ambiguous. The V end was cut by 2 bases, the J end by 1 base, with 12 bases between. Germline V gene lookup returns CDR1 MNHEY and CDR2 SMNVEV (reference sequence). This CDR3 spans 16 amino acids. CDR3 amino acids: CASSLQYLESYNEQFF. In DNA, the CDR3 is TGTGCCAGCAGTTTACAGTATCTGGAGTCCTACAATGAGCAGTTCTTC.

The V and J genes are TRBV13 and TRBJ2-1, with 8 nucleotides matching TRBD1. Per the germline V gene, CDR1 is PRHDT and CDR2 is FYEKMQ (reference sequence). The CDR3 sequence is 15 residues long. The junction had 8 bases not matched to a gene; V was cut back by 5 bases and J by 5 bases. CDR3 loop: CASSASGTGNNEQFF. For the CDR3, the DNA is TGTGCCAGCAGCGCTTCCGGGACAGGTAACAATGAGCAGTTCTTC.

The V gene is TRBV29-1, the J gene TRBJ1-2; the match to TRBD1 covers 9 bases. Germline CDR1 is SQVTM and CDR2 is ANQGSEA. Germline trimming cut 5 bases from V and 7 bases from J; bases unmatched to any gene: 8. The length of the CDR3 is 13 residues. CDR3 nucleotide sequence: TGCAGCGTTTCCGGGACAGGGCTCAGTGGCTACACCTTC. It codes for CSVSGTGLSGYTF.